Presented here are 12 T cell receptor beta chains from one specimen sequenced in a study of response to subunit inactivated influenza vaccine. TCRdb re-called the RT-PCR reads through MiXCR, storing one row per CDR3 protein. There are about 500,000 distinct CDR3 sequences in the sample; about 17% occur only once, and 2.5% to 3.5% lies in the top ten. The material sequenced was CD4+ T cells sorted from PBMCs, taken less than 30 months after vaccination. The receptors derive from a man aged 50 to 75 who received an inactivated influenza vaccine.

The V and J genes are TRBV29-1 and TRBJ2-3; TRBD1 aligns across 12 bases. The CDR3 is made up of 15 amino acids. Germline V gene lookup returns CDR1 SQVTM and CDR2 ANQGSEA. Unmatched junction bases numbered 4, after V lost 6 bases and J lost 0 bases. In nucleotides, the CDR3 is TGCAGCGTGGGACAGGGGGCGGTTAGCACAGATACGCAGTATTTT. Translation gives CSVGQGAVSTDTQYF.

In this sample, this clonotype turned up a few times. The chain uses TRBV12-3 or TRBV12-4 and TRBJ1-4; tentatively, D is TRBD1 (5 bases). The CDR3 covers 15 residues. V shed 3 bases and J shed 4 bases, with 12 bases lying between them. Here the CDR3 reads CASSLGGTFNEKLFF. CDR3 nucleotide sequence: TGTGCCAGCAGTTTGGGGGGAACGTTTAATGAAAAACTGTTTTTT.

The chain uses TRBV6-5 and TRBJ1-1; 9 bases match TRBD1. The CDR3 is 15 residues long. The V gene's germline CDR1 is MNHEY and CDR2 SVGAGI. The J segment lost 1 base and the V segment lost 4 bases, leaving 4 bases of the junction unmatched. The CDR3 sequence: CASSWTGQGNTEAFF. DNA for the CDR3: TGTGCCAGCAGTTGGACGGGACAGGGGAACACTGAAGCTTTCTTT.

This clonotype occurred a few times. The V call is TRBV11-2, the J call TRBJ2-1; 8 bases align to TRBD2. CDR3 size: 15 residues. Per the germline V gene, CDR1 is SGHAT and CDR2 is FQNNGV. Trimming took 2 bases from V and 6 from J; bases not matched to a gene: 6. The CDR3 DNA follows: TGTGCCAGCAGCTTACTGGGACTAGACGGCAATGAGCAGTTCTTC. Translation gives CASSLLGLDGNEQFF.

The rearrangement uses TRBV20-1 and TRBJ2-7; 8 bases line up with TRBD2. The junction had 10 bases not matched to a gene; V was cut back by 3 bases and J by 6 bases. CDR3 length: 14 amino acids. Germline assignment: CDR1 DFQATT and CDR2 SNEGSKA (reference sequence). CDR3 coding DNA: TGCAGTGCTAGTCGGGGAGCGGGGGTTACCGAGCAGTACTTC. Its translation is CSASRGAGVTEQYF.

The J gene is TRBJ2-2, the V gene TRBV27; no reliable D call. This CDR3 has 16 amino acids. Germline V gene data show CDR1 as MNHEY and CDR2 as SMNVEV (reference sequence). V was cut by 2 bases and J by 0 bases, with 10 bases left in between. This CDR3 is CASSLVFTSNTGELFF. As DNA, the CDR3 is TGTGCCAGCAGTTTAGTGTTCACCTCGAACACCGGGGAGCTGTTTTTT.

The count of this clonotype is one. This chain links TRBV20-1 with TRBJ1-5, with a tentative D call TRBD1 (6 bases). Germline V gene data show CDR1 as DFQATT and CDR2 as SNEGSKA (reference sequence). The CDR3 runs 14 residues. The V end lost 3 bases, the J end lost 2 bases, and 11 bases lay between the germline ends. CDR3 bases: TGCAGTGCTAGTCGGGGGGGGCGCAATCAGCCCCAGCATTTT. This translates into CSASRGGRNQPQHF.

The chain couples TRBV20-1 to TRBJ2-3, with TRBD2 identical over 8 bases. The CDR3 covers 14 residues. Germline CDR1 is DFQATT and CDR2 is SNEGSKA (reference sequence). V was pared by 3 bases and J by 2 bases, with 4 bases of the junction left unmatched. The CDR3 region has the DNA TGCAGTGCTAGCGCGGGGGGACTCACAGATACGCAGTATTTT. Its protein is CSASAGGLTDTQYF.

The V call is TRBV6-5, the J call TRBJ2-3; D not certain. Trimming left V 0 bases short and J 0 bases short, with 13 bases between. The CDR3 runs 17 residues. The V gene's germline CDR1 is MNHEY and CDR2 SVGAGI. The CDR3 nucleotides read TGTGCCAGCAGTTACTCAAGCCACCCCACTAGCACAGATACGCAGTATTTT. This codes for CASSYSSHPTSTDTQYF.

This clonotype was seen repeatedly, ten times or more. The CDR3 region has the DNA TGTGCCAGCAGAGACGGAACTAACTATGGCTACACCTTC. Its translation: CASRDGTNYGYTF. The V call is TRBV28, the J call TRBJ1-2; D is uncertain. This CDR3 has 13 amino acids. CDR1 and CDR2 (germline): MDHEN, SYDVKM. V was cut by 6 bases and J by 0 bases, with 8 bases left in between.

This clonotype turned up a few times. This CDR3 is CASSLSWEGYNEQFF. The CDR3 DNA reads as TGTGCCAGCAGCTTATCGTGGGAGGGATACAATGAGCAGTTCTTC. V gene TRBV11-2 combines with J gene TRBJ2-1; TRBD2 matches 7 bases. Germline V gene data show CDR1 as SGHAT and CDR2 as FQNNGV. The CDR3 totals 15 residues. Trimming cost V 2 bases and J 4 bases; bases outside gene matches: 5.

This clonotype has only a few counts. This sequence joins TRBV20-1 and TRBJ2-7, with 7 nucleotides matching TRBD1. CDR1 and CDR2 (germline): DFQATT, SNEGSKA (reference sequence). V was pared by 5 bases and J by 0 bases, with 7 bases of the junction left unmatched. The CDR3 has 14 residues. The CDR3 reads CSALDRSSSYEQYF. The CDR3 DNA reads TGCAGTGCTCTGGACAGGTCCTCCTCCTACGAGCAGTACTTC.